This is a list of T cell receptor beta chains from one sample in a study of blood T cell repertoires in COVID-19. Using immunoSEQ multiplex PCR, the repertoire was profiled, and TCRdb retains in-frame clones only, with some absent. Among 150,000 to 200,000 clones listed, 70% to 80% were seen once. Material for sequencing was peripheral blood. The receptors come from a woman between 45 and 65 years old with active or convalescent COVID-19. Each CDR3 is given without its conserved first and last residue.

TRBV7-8	ASSRTGANEKLF
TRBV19	ASSPNRGRDQAF
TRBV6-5	ASGFGHQPQH
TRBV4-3	ASSPTGGPGETQY
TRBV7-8	ASSLGTVNQPQH
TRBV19	ASSVRTDRETQY
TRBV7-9	ASSLSMGYT
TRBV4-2	ASSQEGQGFGGYT
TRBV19	ASSSGVRGQWTGELF
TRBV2	ASSSSETSGGSSTDTQY
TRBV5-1	ASSNTGGGGNTIY
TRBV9	ASSVGAGGADTQY
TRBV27	ASTQGGEAF
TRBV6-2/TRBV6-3	ASSYSLLRNEQF
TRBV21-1	ASSKGRSCRGPASLAKNIQY
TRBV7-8	ASSLAGSGYT
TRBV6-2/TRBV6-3	ASSYGGFYNQPQH
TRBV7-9	ARGAYNEQF
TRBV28	ASNTPTSGGETQY
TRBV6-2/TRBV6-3	ASSPPRGSSPLH
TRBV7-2	ASSLDSTHEQF
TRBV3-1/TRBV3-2	ASSHTPPGGSNEKLF
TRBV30	AWSAGTGGAYNSPLH
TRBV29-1	SVGQTWETQY
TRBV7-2	ASSPGTGERELF
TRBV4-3	ASSQAGTGGGTTGELF
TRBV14	ASSQGLAGATYEQY
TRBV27	ASSFRSVRGDTQY
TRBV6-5	ASIGRGPPLDTQY
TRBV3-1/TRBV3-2	ASSQVRVSGETQY
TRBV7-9	ASSYPATNEKLF
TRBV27	ASQGLAGGREQF
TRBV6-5	ASSYAGTGVEETQY
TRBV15	ATSRERGNSGNTIY
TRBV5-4	ASSLAAGEQF
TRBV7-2	ASGSLTGALDEQY
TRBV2	ASSRPSGGASDTQY
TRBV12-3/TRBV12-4	ASRAQGANTIY
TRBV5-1	ASSLERKTDTQY
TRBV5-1	ASSSRGSGTDTQY
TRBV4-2	ASSQEDRNEQF
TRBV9	ASSPRLRGGTDTQY
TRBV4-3	ASSQDGGGIYNEQF
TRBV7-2	ASSLAVQTEAF
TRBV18	ASSPAGTSSYNEQF
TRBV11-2	ASSLDGQGISEQF
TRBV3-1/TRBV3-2	ASSQPRGTYNSPLH
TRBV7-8	ASSPSRVPAAEQY
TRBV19	ASSNNVHANTEAF
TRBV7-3	ASSLRISDEQF
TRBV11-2	ASSLADNTYEQY
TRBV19	ASSKVAGADTQY
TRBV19	ATISGGSYNEQF
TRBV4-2	ASSQDRPSGGRSAPYNEQF